This T cell receptor (beta chain) emerged from a study of control samples from healthy donors and cancer patients. Libraries were prepared by immunoSEQ multiplex PCR; TCRdb keeps only in-frame clonotypes and omits some of them. The data hold 150,000 to 200,000 clones, with around 90% observed a single time. This clonotype was sampled from a man younger than 40 in good health. The sample was blood.

The CDR3 spells CAWSGRGTGELFF. The DNA of the CDR3 is TGTGCCTGGAGTGGCAGGGGGACCGGGGAGCTGTTTTTT. The rearrangement uses TRBV30 and TRBJ2-2; 7 bases line up with TRBD1. From germline, CDR1 is GTSNPN and CDR2 SVGIG (reference sequence). V lost 1 base to trimming and J lost 5 bases; unmatched junction nucleotides: 1. The CDR3 has 13 residues.